Sequencing of this TCR beta chain was carried out in a study of blood T cell repertoires in COVID-19. Looking at the study overall: Collection of acute and convalescent COVID-19 samples took place in the United States, Italy and Spain. In each case, the material was cDNA or gDNA derived from T cells, B-cell-depleted T cells, or PBMCs.

Per germline, CDR1 SGHDT and CDR2 YYEEEE. Trimming removed 2 bases at V and 8 bases at J, with 17 bases between. The CDR3 is made up of 15 amino acids. Methods used by the authors: Nucleated cell counts were estimated from reference gene primer amplification. Using immunoSEQ multiplex PCR, the repertoire was profiled, and TCRdb retains in-frame clones only, with some absent. The DNA gave D and trimming, while V, J and clone size come from that table. Among 470,000 or so clones, 70% to 90% were seen once, and the ten largest hold roughly 3.2%. What was sequenced was peripheral blood. The clonotype was recovered from a human donor in a cohort sampled during active COVID-19. The chain couples TRBV5-6 to TRBJ2-1; unclear D gene. CDR3: CASSLRSLIGYEQFF. The CDR3 DNA reads as TGTGCCAGCAGCTTAAGGAGTTTGATCGGTTATGAGCAGTTCTTC.